Listed below are T cell receptor beta chains from one sample, sequenced in a study of CD8 T cells in ankylosing spondylitis. TCRdb reprocessed the 5' RACE reads with MiXCR, giving one entry per CDR3 protein. The table lists 40,000 or so distinct CDR3 sequences, around 10% of them singletons, with more than 15% in the top ten. Sequences were obtained from blood, either unsorted or a sorted T cell fraction (not recorded which). These receptors originate from a male donor with ankylosing spondylitis or in good health (not recorded which). Both conserved end residues are part of each CDR3. Fields, in order: clone size, J gene, CDR3 length, D gene, V gene, CDR3 protein, CDR3 DNA. D genes are given only for firm matches. Some rows have no size entry. The others give once, few or many, or a class for an expanded clone.

many,TRBJ1-5,16,NA,TRBV15,CATSRDPGGRDQPQHF,TGTGCCACCAGCAGAGACCCGGGGGGGAGGGATCAGCCCCAGCATTTT
many,TRBJ2-1,16,TRBD1,TRBV4-3,CASSHLDRGVDGEQFF,TGCGCCAGCAGCCACCTGGACAGGGGGGTTGATGGTGAGCAGTTCTTC
many,TRBJ1-1,15,TRBD1,TRBV28,CASSTTGGSGTEAFF,TGTGCCAGCAGTACGACAGGGGGCTCTGGCACTGAAGCTTTCTTT
NA,TRBJ2-7,13,TRBD2,TRBV18,CASSRAGAYEQYF,TGTGCCAGCTCACGGGCGGGAGCGTACGAGCAGTACTTC
many,TRBJ1-2,15,NA,TRBV25-1,CASSGKKAGFYGYTF,TGTGCCAGCAGTGGCAAGAAAGCGGGTTTCTATGGCTACACCTTC
many,TRBJ1-3,15,NA,TRBV4-2,CASSQRTSSGNTIYF,TGTGCCAGCAGCCAACGGACTAGCTCTGGAAACACCATATATTTT
many,TRBJ2-1,14,TRBD2,TRBV7-2,CASSLGGTSDEQFF,TGTGCCAGCAGCTTGGGGGGAACTAGCGATGAGCAGTTCTTC
many,TRBJ1-2,15,TRBD1,TRBV5-1,CASSLGTGDNYGYTF,TGCGCCAGCAGCTTAGGGACAGGGGACAACTATGGCTACACCTTC
many,TRBJ2-1,16,TRBD2,TRBV11-3,CASSSRAGGLLNEQFF,TGTGCCAGCAGCAGTCGAGCGGGAGGACTCCTCAATGAGCAGTTCTTC
many,TRBJ1-2,14,NA,TRBV10-3,CAIRSGTDVAGYTF,TGTGCCATCAGGTCCGGGACGGACGTGGCGGGCTACACCTTC
NA,TRBJ2-5,13,NA,TRBV28,CASRAGRRETQYF,TGTGCCAGCAGAGCCGGGAGAAGAGAGACCCAGTACTTC
many,TRBJ2-3,16,NA,TRBV20-1,CSARDLATRHTDTQYF,TGCAGTGCTAGAGATCTTGCCACCCGACACACAGATACGCAGTATTTT
many,TRBJ1-6,15,NA,TRBV20-1,CSARGGDILNSPLHF,TGCAGTGCTAGAGGGGGGGACATCCTTAATTCACCCCTCCACTTT
many,TRBJ1-2,13,NA,TRBV29-1,CSVPKPRQDGYTF,TGCAGCGTTCCAAAACCCCGACAGGATGGCTACACCTTC
many,TRBJ1-5,16,NA,TRBV6-2/TRBV6-3,CASSYSGSYFGQPQHF,TGTGCCAGCAGTTACTCTGGCAGCTACTTCGGCCAGCCCCAGCATTTT
many,TRBJ2-7,14,TRBD1,TRBV18,CASSPLGQAYEQYF,TGTGCCAGCTCACCATTGGGACAGGCATACGAGCAGTACTTC
NA,TRBJ2-1,14,TRBD2,TRBV7-3,CASSLVAGAGEQFF,TGTGCCAGCAGCTTAGTAGCGGGAGCTGGTGAGCAGTTCTTC
many,TRBJ2-3,13,NA,TRBV7-9,CASSPPDSDTQYF,TGTGCCAGCAGCCCGCCTGATTCAGATACGCAGTATTTT
few,TRBJ2-1,16,TRBD1,TRBV6-4,CASSGVPGQGAYEQFF,TGTGCCAGCAGTGGTGTACCGGGACAGGGGGCATATGAGCAGTTCTTC
many,TRBJ2-7,13,TRBD1,TRBV12-3/TRBV12-4,CASSLTGRYEQYF,TGTGCCAGCAGTTTGACAGGGCGATACGAGCAGTACTTC
many,TRBJ2-3,15,TRBD2,TRBV7-3,CASSRTSGSPDTQYF,TGTGCCAGCAGCCGGACTAGCGGGAGTCCAGATACGCAGTATTTT
many,TRBJ2-2,15,NA,TRBV7-2,CASSSLGLNTGELFF,TGTGCCAGCAGCTCGCTGGGATTAAACACCGGGGAGCTGTTTTTT
many,TRBJ1-5,14,NA,TRBV6-2/TRBV6-3,CASSYAGVNQPQHF,TGTGCCAGCAGTTACGCCGGGGTTAATCAGCCCCAGCATTTT
many,TRBJ2-2,12,NA,TRBV12-3/TRBV12-4,CASSFGAGELFF,TGTGCCAGCAGTTTTGGGGCCGGGGAGCTGTTTTTT
many,TRBJ2-7,14,NA,TRBV7-2,CASSLDLGSYEQYF,TGTGCCAGCAGCTTAGATCTGGGGTCCTACGAGCAGTACTTC
many,TRBJ1-6,12,NA,TRBV6-5,CASSELSSPLHF,TGTGCCAGCAGCGAACTCAGTTCACCCCTCCACTTT